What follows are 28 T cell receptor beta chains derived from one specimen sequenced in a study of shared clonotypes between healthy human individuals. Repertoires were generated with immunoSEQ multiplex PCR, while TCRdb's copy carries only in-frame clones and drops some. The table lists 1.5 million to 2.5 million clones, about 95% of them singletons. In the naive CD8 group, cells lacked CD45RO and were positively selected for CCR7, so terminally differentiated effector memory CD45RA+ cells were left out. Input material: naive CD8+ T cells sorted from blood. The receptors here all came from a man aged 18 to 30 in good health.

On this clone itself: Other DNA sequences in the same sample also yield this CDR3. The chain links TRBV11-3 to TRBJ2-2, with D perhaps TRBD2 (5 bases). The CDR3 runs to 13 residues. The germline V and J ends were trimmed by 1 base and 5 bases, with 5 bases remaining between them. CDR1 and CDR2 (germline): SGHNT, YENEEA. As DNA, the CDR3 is TGTGCCAGCAGCTTAGCGGGAACCGGGGAGCTGTTTTTT. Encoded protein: CASSLAGTGELFF.

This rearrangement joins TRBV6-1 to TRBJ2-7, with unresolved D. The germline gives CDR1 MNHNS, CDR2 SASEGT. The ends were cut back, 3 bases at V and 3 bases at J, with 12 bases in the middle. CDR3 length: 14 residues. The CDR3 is CASSDISAVYEQYF. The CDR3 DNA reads TGTGCCAGCAGTGATATCAGTGCAGTCTACGAGCAGTACTTC.

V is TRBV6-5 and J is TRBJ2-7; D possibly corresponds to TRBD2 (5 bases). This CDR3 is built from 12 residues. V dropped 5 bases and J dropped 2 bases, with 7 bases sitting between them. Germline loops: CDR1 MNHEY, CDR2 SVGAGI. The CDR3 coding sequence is TGTGCCAGCAGTGAGGGTACCTACGAGCAGTACTTC. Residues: CASSEGTYEQYF.

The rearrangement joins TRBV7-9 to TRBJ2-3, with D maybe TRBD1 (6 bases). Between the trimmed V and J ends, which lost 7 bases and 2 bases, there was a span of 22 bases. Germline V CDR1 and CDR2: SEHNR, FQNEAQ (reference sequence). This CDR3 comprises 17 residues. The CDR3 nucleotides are TGTGCCAGCACCGATTCAACAGGGTTTACGTTCACAGATACGCAGTATTTT. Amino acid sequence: CASTDSTGFTFTDTQYF.

For the CDR3, the DNA is TGCAGCGTTGAGCTTTCCCCCTACGAGCAGTACTTC. It codes for CSVELSPYEQYF. The chain joins TRBV29-1 to TRBJ2-7; D is ambiguous. V lost 3 bases and J lost 2, with 8 bases in between. CDR1 SQVTM and CDR2 ANQGSEA come from the germline V gene. CDR3 size: 12 residues.

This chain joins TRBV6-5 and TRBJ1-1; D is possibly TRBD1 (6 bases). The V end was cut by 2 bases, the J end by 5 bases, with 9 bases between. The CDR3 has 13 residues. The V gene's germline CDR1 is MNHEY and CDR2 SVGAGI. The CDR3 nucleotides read TGTGCCAGCAGTTACCCCCAGGGGACTGAAGCTTTCTTT. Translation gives CASSYPQGTEAFF.

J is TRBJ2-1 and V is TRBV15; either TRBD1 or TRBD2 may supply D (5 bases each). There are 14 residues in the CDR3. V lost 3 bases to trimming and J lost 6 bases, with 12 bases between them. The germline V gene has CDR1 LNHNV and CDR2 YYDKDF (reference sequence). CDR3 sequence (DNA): TGTGCCACCAGCAGTGGAGCCGGGACCAATGAGCAGTTCTTC. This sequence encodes CATSSGAGTNEQFF. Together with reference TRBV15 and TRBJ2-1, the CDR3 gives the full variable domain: DAMVIQNPRYQVTQFGKPVTLSCSQTLNHNVMYWYQQKSSQAPKLLFHYYDKDFNNEADTPDNFQSRRPNTSFCFLDIRSPGLGDTAMYLCATSSGAGTNEQFFGPGTRLTVL.

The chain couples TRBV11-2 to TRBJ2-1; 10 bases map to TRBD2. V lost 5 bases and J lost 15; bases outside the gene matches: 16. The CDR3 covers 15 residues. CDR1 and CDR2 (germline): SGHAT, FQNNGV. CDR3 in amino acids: CASSAPDLAGARGFF. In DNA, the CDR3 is TGTGCCAGCAGCGCACCCGACCTAGCGGGGGCCAGGGGGTTCTTC.

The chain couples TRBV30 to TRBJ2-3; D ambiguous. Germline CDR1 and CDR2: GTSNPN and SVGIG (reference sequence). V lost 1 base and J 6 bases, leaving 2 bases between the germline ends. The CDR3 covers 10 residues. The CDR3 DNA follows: TGTGCCTGGAGTGACGATACGCAGTATTTT. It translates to CAWSDDTQYF.

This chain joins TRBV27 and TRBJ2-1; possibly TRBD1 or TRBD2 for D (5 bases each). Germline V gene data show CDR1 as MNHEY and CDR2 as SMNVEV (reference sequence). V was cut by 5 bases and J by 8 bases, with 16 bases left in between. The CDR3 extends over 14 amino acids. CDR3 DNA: TGTGCCAGCAGTCCATATGTGGGGACCCATGAGCAGTTCTTC. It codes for CASSPYVGTHEQFF.

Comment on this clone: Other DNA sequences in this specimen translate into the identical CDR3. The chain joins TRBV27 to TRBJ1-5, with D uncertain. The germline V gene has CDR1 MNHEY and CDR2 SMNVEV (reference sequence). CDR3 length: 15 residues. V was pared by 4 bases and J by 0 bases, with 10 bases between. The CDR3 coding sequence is TGTGCCAGCAGTTCCCTTGGGTATAGCAATCAGCCCCAGCATTTT. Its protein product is CASSSLGYSNQPQHF.

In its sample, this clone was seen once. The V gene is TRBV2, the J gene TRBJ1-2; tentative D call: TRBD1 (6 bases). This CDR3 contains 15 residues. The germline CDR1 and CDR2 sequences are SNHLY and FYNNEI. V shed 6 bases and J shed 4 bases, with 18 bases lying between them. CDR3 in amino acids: CASRMGTTVGYGYTF. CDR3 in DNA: TGTGCCAGCAGGATGGGGACAACCGTGGGCTATGGCTACACCTTC.

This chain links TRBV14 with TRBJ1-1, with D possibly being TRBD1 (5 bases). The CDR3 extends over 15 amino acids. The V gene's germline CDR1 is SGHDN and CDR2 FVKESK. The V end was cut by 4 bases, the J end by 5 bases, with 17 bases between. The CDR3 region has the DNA TGTGCCAGCAGCCCCAAAGCGGGCGGGGGAACTGAAGCTTTCTTT. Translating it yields CASSPKAGGGTEAFF.

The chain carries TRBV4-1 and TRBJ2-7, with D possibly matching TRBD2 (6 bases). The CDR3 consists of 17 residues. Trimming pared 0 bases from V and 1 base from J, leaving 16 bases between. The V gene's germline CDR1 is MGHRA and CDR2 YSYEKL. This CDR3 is CASSQDLRVEGSYEQYF. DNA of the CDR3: TGCGCCAGCAGCCAAGATCTCAGGGTGGAGGGGTCCTACGAGCAGTACTTC.

In nucleotides, the CDR3 is TGTGCCACCACCTCCACAGACACCGCTAACACTGAAGCTTTCTTT. It translates to CATTSTDTANTEAFF. The rearrangement joins TRBV10-3 to TRBJ1-1, with D unresolved. The germline V gene encodes CDR1 ENHRY and CDR2 SYGVKD. The germline V and J ends were trimmed by 10 bases and 2 bases, with 20 bases remaining between them. This CDR3 is built from 15 residues.

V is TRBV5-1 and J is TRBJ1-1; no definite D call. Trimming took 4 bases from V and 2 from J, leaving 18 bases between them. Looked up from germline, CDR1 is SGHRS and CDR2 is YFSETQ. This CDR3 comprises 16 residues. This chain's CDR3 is CASSPDIFRGNTEAFF. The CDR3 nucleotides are TGCGCCAGCAGCCCAGACATTTTTCGGGGAAACACTGAAGCTTTCTTT.

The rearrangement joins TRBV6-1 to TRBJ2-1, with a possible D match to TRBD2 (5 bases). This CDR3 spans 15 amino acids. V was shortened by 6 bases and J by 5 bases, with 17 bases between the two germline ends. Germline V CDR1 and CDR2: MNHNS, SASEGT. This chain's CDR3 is CASSPVIRGNNEQFF. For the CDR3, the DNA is TGTGCCAGCAGCCCGGTAATCCGGGGTAACAATGAGCAGTTCTTC.

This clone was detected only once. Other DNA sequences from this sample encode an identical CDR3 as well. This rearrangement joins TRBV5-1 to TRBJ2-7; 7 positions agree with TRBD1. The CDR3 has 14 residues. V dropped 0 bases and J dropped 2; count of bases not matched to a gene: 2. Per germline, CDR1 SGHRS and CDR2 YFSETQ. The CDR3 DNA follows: TGCGCCAGCAGCTTGGGGACAGGAACCTACGAGCAGTACTTC. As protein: CASSLGTGTYEQYF.

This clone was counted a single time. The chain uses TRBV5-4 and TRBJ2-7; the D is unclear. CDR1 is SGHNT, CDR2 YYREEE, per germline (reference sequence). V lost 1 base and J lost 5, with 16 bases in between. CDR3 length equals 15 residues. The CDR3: CASSLRTSAVDEQYF. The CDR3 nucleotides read TGTGCCAGCAGCTTGAGAACCTCAGCAGTAGACGAGCAGTACTTC.

Here the CDR3 DNA reads TGCGCCAGCAGCCCCCCGGACATTTTCGGCTACACCTTC. Protein: CASSPPDIFGYTF. The V call is TRBV5-1, the J call TRBJ1-2; D may be TRBD1 (5 bases). CDR1 is SGHRS and CDR2 is YFSETQ in the germline V gene. With 4 bases removed from V and 8 bases from J, the gap between germline ends came to 15 bases. The CDR3 is 13 amino acids.

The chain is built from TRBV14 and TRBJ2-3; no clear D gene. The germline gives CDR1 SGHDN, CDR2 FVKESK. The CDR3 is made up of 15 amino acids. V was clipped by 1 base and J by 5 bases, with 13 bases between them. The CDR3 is CASSQVVGSGDTQYF. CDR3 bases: TGTGCCAGCAGCCAAGTAGTAGGGTCCGGAGATACGCAGTATTTT.

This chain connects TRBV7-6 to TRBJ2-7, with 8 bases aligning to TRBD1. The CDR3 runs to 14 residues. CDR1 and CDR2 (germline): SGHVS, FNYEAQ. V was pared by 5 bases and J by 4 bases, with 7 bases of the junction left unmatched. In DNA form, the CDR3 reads TGTGCCAGCAGCCAAGCAGGGGGCTGGTACGAGCAGTACTTC. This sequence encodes CASSQAGGWYEQYF.

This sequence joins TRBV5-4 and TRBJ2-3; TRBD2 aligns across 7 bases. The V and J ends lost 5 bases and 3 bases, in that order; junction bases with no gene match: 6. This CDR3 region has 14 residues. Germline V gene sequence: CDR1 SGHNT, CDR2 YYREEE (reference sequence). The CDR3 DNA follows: TGTGCCAGCAGTTCAGGACTAGGGACAGATACGCAGTATTTT. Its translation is CASSSGLGTDTQYF.

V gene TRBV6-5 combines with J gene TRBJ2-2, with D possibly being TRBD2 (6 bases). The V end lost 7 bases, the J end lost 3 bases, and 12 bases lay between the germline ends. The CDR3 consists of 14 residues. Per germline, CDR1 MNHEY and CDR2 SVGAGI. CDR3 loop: CASIGRLHTGELFF. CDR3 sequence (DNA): TGTGCCAGCATAGGGAGGTTACACACCGGGGAGCTGTTTTTT.

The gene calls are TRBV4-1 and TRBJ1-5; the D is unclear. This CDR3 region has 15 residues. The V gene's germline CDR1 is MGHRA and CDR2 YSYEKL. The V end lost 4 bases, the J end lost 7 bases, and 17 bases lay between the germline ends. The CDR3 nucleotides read TGCGCCAGCAGCCTTCGGGAGGGTCTCGAACAGCCCCAGCATTTT. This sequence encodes CASSLREGLEQPQHF.

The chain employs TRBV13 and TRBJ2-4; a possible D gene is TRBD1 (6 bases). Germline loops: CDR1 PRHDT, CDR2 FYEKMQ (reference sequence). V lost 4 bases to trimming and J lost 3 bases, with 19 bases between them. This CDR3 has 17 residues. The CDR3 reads CASSSSQGQIYKNIQYF. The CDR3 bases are TGTGCCAGCAGCTCCTCCCAAGGACAGATATACAAAAACATTCAGTACTTC.

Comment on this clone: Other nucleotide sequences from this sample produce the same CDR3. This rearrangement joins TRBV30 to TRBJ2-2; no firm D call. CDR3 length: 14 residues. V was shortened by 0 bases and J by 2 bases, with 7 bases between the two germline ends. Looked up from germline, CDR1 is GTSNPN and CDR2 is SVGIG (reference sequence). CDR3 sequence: CAWSVGTNTGELFF. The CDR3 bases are TGTGCCTGGAGTGTAGGCACCAACACCGGGGAGCTGTTTTTT.

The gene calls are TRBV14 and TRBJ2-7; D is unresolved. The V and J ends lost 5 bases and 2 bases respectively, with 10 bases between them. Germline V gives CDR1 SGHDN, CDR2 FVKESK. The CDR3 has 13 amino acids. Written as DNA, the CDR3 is TGTGCCAGCAGCAACCGAAGGGCCTACGAGCAGTACTTC. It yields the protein CASSNRRAYEQYF.